The clone carrying this T cell receptor (beta chain) showed up just a few times. Its matching antigen is unknown. The sequenced template was RNA, covering the TCR beta CDR3 region. HTBI primers were employed in first-round RT-PCR, then a second-round multiplex PCR followed. TCRdb called the multiplex PCR reads again in MiXCR, with one record for every CDR3 protein. The profile shows 400,000 to 500,000 distinct CDR3 sequences, around a fifth of them singletons. These data are taken from a study of Graves' ophthalmopathy and Graves' hyperthyroidism. Study-wide results and limits: In blood appeared most of the expanded thyroid clonotypes whose frequency exceeded 0.001.

Other autoimmune disease, uncontrolled infection, pregnancy and lactation led to exclusion. Serum thyroxine and TRAb, along with clinical symptoms, thyroid ultrasound and orbital computed tomography, were what diagnosis relied on. PBMCs originated in less than 11 ml of fresh peripheral blood. This CDR3 contains 16 residues. The germline CDR1 and CDR2 sequences are SGHAT and FQNNGV. V was trimmed by 3 bases and J by 1 base, leaving 16 bases between them. Sequencing was carried out using peripheral blood. The receptor comes from a woman younger than 35 with stable Graves' hyperthyroidism. The rearrangement joins TRBV11-2 to TRBJ2-7, with TRBD2 as a possible D gene (6 bases). The CDR3 spells CASSLLRGEGSYEQYF. The CDR3 DNA sequence: TGTGCCAGCAGCTTGTTGCGGGGAGAAGGGTCCTACGAGCAGTACTTC.